This paragraph reports one T cell receptor (beta chain). The method was immunoSEQ multiplex PCR; TCRdb's version includes in-frame clones alone and lacks a portion of them. The sample shows roughly 230,000 clones, around four fifths of them seen only once. The sample originates from a study of blood T cell repertoires in COVID-19. Study in general: Acute and convalescent COVID-19 samples came from the United States, Italy and Spain.

Between the trimmed V and J ends, which lost 5 bases and 1 base, there was a span of 10 bases. The CDR3 is 14 amino acids. Germline CDR1 SGHRS, CDR2 YFSETQ. The sample comprised peripheral blood. This receptor was obtained from a woman older than 75 with COVID-19, enrolled during active disease. The chain employs TRBV5-1 and TRBJ2-4; D gene uncertain. This chain's CDR3 is CASSSERAKNIQYF. The CDR3 bases are TGCGCCAGCAGTTCCGAGAGGGCCAAAAACATTCAGTACTTC.